The sequence of this TCR beta chain was determined in a study of lymphopenia after photon versus proton radiotherapy. Relative to its sample, this clone is medium-sized. The antigen is unknown. The germline gives CDR1 SNHLY, CDR2 FYNNEI. The CDR3 is 11 amino acids. The ends were cut back, 0 bases at V and 5 bases at J, with 1 base in the middle. Generated by immunoSEQ multiplex PCR, the TCRdb table keeps only in-frame clones and is missing some. The sample has around 62,000 clones, approximately 84% seen once; the top ten hold around 2%. Study-level points and caveats: In patients who died, overall survival fell as post-nadir TCR diversity dropped more.

Sequenced here: peripheral blood, sampled from a patient treated with proton-based radiotherapy. The receptor's source is a man aged 55 to 70 with pancreatic cancer. The genes are TRBV2 and TRBJ2-5; D is ambiguous. The CDR3 sequence is CASSEAETQYF. The DNA of the CDR3 is TGTGCCAGCAGTGAAGCCGAGACCCAGTACTTC.